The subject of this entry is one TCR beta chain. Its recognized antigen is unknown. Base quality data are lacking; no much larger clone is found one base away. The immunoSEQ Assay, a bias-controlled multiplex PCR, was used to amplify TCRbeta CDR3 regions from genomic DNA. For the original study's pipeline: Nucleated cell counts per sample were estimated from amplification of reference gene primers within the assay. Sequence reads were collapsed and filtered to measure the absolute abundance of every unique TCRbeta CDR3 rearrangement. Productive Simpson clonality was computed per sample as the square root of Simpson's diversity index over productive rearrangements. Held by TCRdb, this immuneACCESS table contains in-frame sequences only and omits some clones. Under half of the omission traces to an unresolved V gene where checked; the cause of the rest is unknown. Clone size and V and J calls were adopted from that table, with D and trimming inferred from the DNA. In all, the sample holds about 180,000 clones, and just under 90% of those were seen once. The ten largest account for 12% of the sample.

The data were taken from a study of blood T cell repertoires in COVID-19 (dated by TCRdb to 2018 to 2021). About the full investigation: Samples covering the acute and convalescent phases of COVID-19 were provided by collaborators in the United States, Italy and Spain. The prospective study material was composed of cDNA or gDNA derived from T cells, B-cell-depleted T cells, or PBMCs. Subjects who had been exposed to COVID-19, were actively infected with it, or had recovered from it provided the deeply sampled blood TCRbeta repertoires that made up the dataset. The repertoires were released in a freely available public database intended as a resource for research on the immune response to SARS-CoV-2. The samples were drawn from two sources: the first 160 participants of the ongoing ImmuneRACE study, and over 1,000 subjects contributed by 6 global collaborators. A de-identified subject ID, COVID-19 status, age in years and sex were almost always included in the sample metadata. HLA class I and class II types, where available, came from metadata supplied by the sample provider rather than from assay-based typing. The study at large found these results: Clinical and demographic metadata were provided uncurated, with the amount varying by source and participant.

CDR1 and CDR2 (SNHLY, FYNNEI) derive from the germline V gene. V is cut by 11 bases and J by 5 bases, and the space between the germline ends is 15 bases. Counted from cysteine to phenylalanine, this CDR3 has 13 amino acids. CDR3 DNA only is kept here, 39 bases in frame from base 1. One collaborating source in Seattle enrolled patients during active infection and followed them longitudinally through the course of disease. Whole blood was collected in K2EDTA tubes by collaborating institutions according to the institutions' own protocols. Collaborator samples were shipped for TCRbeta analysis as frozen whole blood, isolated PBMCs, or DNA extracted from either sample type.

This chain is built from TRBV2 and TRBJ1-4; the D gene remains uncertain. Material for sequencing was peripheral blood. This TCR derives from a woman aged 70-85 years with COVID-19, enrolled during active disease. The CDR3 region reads CARRWTANEKLFF. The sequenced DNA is TGTGCCCGTCGGTGGACTGCCAATGAAAAACTGTTTTTT.